Listed below are T cell receptor beta chains from one sample, sequenced in a study of tumor-infiltrating lymphocytes in primary liver carcinoma. TCRdb re-derived calls from the multiplex PCR reads in MiXCR, one entry per CDR3 protein. The data hold 310,000 or so distinct CDR3 sequences, with roughly two thirds observed a single time. Sequenced: peripheral blood. These receptors all come from a man aged 35 to 55 with primary liver carcinoma and hepatitis B virus infection. Both conserved end residues are part of each CDR3. D genes are given only for firm matches. Not every row has a clone size; where given, it reads once, few, many or a size class.

d_gene: TRBD2
abundance: few
v_gene: TRBV7-9
j_gene: TRBJ2-5
CDR3aa: CASSYPGTSGRETQYF
CDR3nt: TGTGCCAGCAGTTACCCGGGGACTAGCGGGCGAGAGACCCAGTACTTC

d_gene: NA
abundance: NA
v_gene: TRBV6-6
j_gene: TRBJ1-2
CDR3aa: CVSSGTSRGNYGYTF
CDR3nt: TGTGTCAGCAGTGGGACTTCACGGGGGAACTATGGCTACACCTTC

d_gene: NA
abundance: few
v_gene: TRBV10-3
j_gene: TRBJ2-5
CDR3aa: CAIARGEETQYF
CDR3nt: TGTGCCATCGCGCGAGGGGAGGAGACCCAGTACTTC

d_gene: NA
abundance: NA
v_gene: TRBV6-2/TRBV6-3
j_gene: TRBJ2-1
CDR3aa: CVRSDDRSSYNEQFF
CDR3nt: TGTGTCCGTAGTGATGACAGATCTTCCTACAATGAGCAGTTCTTC

d_gene: NA
abundance: NA
v_gene: TRBV5-1
j_gene: TRBJ2-2
CDR3aa: CASSVAMGSLGELFF
CDR3nt: TGCGCCAGCAGCGTGGCCATGGGATCGCTCGGGGAGCTGTTTTTT

d_gene: TRBD2
abundance: many
v_gene: TRBV11-2
j_gene: TRBJ2-7
CDR3aa: CASSRAHSSWTSGRSYEQYF
CDR3nt: TGTGCCAGCAGCAGGGCTCATTCCTCCTGGACTAGCGGGAGATCGTACGAGCAGTACTTC

d_gene: TRBD2
abundance: NA
v_gene: TRBV6-1
j_gene: TRBJ2-1
CDR3aa: CASSGPWGASGSYEQFF
CDR3nt: TGTGCCAGCAGTGGACCTTGGGGGGCTAGCGGGAGCTATGAGCAGTTCTTC

d_gene: NA
abundance: NA
v_gene: TRBV28
j_gene: TRBJ2-7
CDR3aa: CASSFTQTYEQYF
CDR3nt: TGTGCCAGCAGTTTTACTCAGACCTACGAGCAGTACTTC

d_gene: NA
abundance: NA
v_gene: TRBV29-1
j_gene: TRBJ2-5
CDR3aa: CGVYSDWETQYF
CDR3nt: TGCGGCGTTTACAGCGATTGGGAAACCCAGTACTTC

d_gene: NA
abundance: NA
v_gene: TRBV18
j_gene: TRBJ2-5
CDR3aa: CASSPSAGEETQYF
CDR3nt: TGTGCCAGCTCACCAAGTGCAGGGGAAGAGACCCAGTACTTC

d_gene: TRBD1
abundance: many
v_gene: TRBV11-2
j_gene: TRBJ2-7
CDR3aa: CASTPGQGTYEQYF
CDR3nt: TGTGCCAGCACGCCGGGACAGGGGACCTACGAGCAGTACTTC

d_gene: TRBD1
abundance: few
v_gene: TRBV6-5
j_gene: TRBJ1-1
CDR3aa: CASSYWDRGNTEAFF
CDR3nt: TGTGCCAGCAGTTACTGGGACAGGGGAAACACTGAAGCTTTCTTT

d_gene: TRBD2
abundance: NA
v_gene: TRBV30
j_gene: TRBJ2-1
CDR3aa: CVWSVRGRATEQFF
CDR3nt: TGTGTCTGGAGTGTACGTGGGAGGGCCACTGAGCAGTTCTTC

d_gene: TRBD2
abundance: NA
v_gene: TRBV11-2
j_gene: TRBJ2-5
CDR3aa: CASSYTSGGGKTQYF
CDR3nt: TGTGCCAGCAGCTATACTAGCGGAGGTGGGAAGACCCAGTACTTC

d_gene: NA
abundance: few
v_gene: TRBV4-1
j_gene: TRBJ2-5
CDR3aa: CASSQAGIVETQNF
CDR3nt: TGCGCCAGCAGCCAAGCGGGCATCGTGGAGACCCAGAACTTC

d_gene: NA
abundance: NA
v_gene: TRBV15
j_gene: TRBJ1-2
CDR3aa: CATSRSSTGGYTF
CDR3nt: TGTGCAACCAGCAGATCGTCGACAGGCGGCTACACCTTC

d_gene: NA
abundance: NA
v_gene: TRBV28
j_gene: TRBJ1-2
CDR3aa: CASSFRTANNYGYTF
CDR3nt: TGTGCCAGCAGTTTTCGGACAGCCAATAACTATGGCTACACCTTC

d_gene: TRBD2
abundance: NA
v_gene: TRBV5-1
j_gene: TRBJ2-1
CDR3aa: CASRGGLAPSGTYNEQFF
CDR3nt: TGCGCCAGCAGAGGTGGTCTTGCGCCTAGCGGGACCTACAATGAGCAGTTCTTC

d_gene: NA
abundance: NA
v_gene: TRBV28
j_gene: TRBJ2-2
CDR3aa: CAILSTGELFF
CDR3nt: TGTGCCATACTATCGACCGGGGAGCTGTTTTTT

d_gene: NA
abundance: few
v_gene: TRBV28
j_gene: TRBJ2-1
CDR3aa: CASRIVGVRYNEQFF
CDR3nt: TGTGCCAGCAGAATAGTGGGAGTGCGTTACAATGAGCAGTTCTTC

d_gene: NA
abundance: NA
v_gene: TRBV11-2
j_gene: TRBJ1-3
CDR3aa: CTSSLEMANTTYF
CDR3nt: TGTACCAGCAGCTTAGAGATGGCAAACACCACATATTTT

d_gene: NA
abundance: NA
v_gene: TRBV30
j_gene: TRBJ1-1
CDR3aa: CAWSPIQNTETFF
CDR3nt: TGTGCCTGGAGTCCGATACAGAACACTGAAACTTTCTTT